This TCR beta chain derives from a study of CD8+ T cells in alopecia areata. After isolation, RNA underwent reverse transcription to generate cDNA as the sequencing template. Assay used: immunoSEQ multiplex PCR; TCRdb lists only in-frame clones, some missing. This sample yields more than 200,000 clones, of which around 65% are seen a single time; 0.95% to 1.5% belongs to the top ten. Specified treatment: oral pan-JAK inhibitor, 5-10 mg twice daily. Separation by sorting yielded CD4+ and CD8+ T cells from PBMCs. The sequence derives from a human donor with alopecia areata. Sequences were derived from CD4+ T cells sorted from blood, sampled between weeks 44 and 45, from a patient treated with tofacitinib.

The CDR3 region has the DNA TGTGCCAGTTCCAGACAGGGCGGGGAGACCCAGTACTTC. Translating gives CASSRQGGETQYF. This chain joins TRBV5-8 and TRBJ2-5; TRBD1 aligns across 7 bases. This CDR3 spans 13 amino acids. Germline values: CDR1 SGHTS, CDR2 YDEGEE. J was trimmed by 5 bases and V by 8 bases; bases with no gene match: 9.